This T cell receptor (beta chain) was obtained from a study of memory CD4+ T cells and cytomegalovirus serostatus. The sort gate was single viable CD3+CD4+CD8-CD45RO+ cells for memory CD4+ T cells. Points from the study as a whole: About two fifths of the roughly 150 known CMV-associated TCRbeta sequences appeared in CD4+ memory. The CMV-associated TCR signature appears largely within the CD4+ memory repertoire. CMV serostatus prediction reached median AUC about 0.96, or 0.93 with US-trained model.

Regarding this clone: As yet, its antigen is unknown.

Original analysis: Out-of-frame sequences were removed, leaving 2 million to 2.5 million distinct TCRbeta sequences. Profiled with immunoSEQ multiplex PCR; TCRdb holds only in-frame clones, not every one. For V, J and clone size, that table is used; D and trimming come from the DNA. The sample carries more than 45,000 clones, around 80% recorded once. Trimming removed 10 bases from V and 0 bases from J, with 15 bases in between. CDR3 length: 14 residues. The V gene's germline CDR1 is SNHLY and CDR2 FYNNEI. The sample was memory CD4+ T cells from blood. The chain recombines TRBV2 with TRBJ1-1, with D possibly TRBD1 on 5 matching bases. The receptor was isolated from an adult in good health and CMV-seronegative. The CDR3 spells CATRLGVMNTEAFF. In DNA form, the CDR3 reads TGTGCCACCCGATTAGGGGTCATGAACACTGAAGCTTTCTTT.